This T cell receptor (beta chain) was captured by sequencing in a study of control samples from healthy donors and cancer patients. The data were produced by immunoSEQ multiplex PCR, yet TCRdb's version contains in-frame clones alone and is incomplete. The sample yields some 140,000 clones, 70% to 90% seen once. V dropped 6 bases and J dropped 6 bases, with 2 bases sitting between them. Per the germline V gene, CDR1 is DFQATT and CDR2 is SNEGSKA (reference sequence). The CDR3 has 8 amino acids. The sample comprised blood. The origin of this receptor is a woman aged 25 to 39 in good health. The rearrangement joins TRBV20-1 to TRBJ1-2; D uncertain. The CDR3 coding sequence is TGCAGTGCAGATGGCTACACCTTC. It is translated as CSADGYTF.